This T cell receptor beta chain was captured in a study of tumor and adjacent non-tumor tissue in lung cancer. RNA was extracted from bulk tissue without any cell sorting. Distant lung tissue was collected more than 3 cm away from the tumor edge. Germline V lookup: CDR1 SGHAT, CDR2 FQNNGV. CDR3 size: 13 residues. Remarks on this clonotype: At one of its ends the junction is not consistent with the germline gene, which may arise from a read error.

Three rounds of nested PCR, following a modified ARM-PCR protocol, produced the TCRbeta library. Using its own MiXCR run on the multiplex PCR reads, TCRdb lists one record per CDR3 protein. This sample has about 90,000 distinct CDR3 sequences, with roughly 77% found just once. The TCR comes from a woman between 50 and 59 years old with non-small cell lung cancer. The sequenced sample consisted of distant non-tumor lung tissue. The chain is built from TRBV11-2 and TRBJ2-1; D is perhaps TRBD1 (6 bases). CDR3 region: CVSSLETGGEQLF. The CDR3 region has the DNA TGTGTCAGCAGCTTAGAGACAGGCGGCGAGCAGTTATTC.